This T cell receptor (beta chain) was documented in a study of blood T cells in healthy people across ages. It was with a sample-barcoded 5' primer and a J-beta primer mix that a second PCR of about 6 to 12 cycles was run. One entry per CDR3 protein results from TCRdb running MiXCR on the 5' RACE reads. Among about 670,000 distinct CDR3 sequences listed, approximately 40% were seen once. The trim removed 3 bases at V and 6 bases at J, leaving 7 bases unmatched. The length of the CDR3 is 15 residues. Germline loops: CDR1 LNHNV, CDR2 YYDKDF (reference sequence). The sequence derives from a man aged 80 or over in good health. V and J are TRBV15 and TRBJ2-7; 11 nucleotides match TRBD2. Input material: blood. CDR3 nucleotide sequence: TGTGCCACCAGCAGGAGGCTAGCGGGAGGAACCGAGCAGTACTTC. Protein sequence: CATSRRLAGGTEQYF.